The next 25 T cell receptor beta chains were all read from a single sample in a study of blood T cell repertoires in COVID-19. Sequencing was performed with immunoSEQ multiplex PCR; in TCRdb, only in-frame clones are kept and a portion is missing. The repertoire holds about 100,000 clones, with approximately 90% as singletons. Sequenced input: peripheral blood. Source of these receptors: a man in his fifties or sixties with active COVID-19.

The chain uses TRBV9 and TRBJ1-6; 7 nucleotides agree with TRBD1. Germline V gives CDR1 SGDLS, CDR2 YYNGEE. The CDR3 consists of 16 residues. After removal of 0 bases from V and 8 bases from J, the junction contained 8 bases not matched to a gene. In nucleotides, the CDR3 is TGTGCCAGCAGCGTAGGGTCCCGGGACAGCCATTCACCCCTCCACTTT. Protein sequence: CASSVGSRDSHSPLHF.

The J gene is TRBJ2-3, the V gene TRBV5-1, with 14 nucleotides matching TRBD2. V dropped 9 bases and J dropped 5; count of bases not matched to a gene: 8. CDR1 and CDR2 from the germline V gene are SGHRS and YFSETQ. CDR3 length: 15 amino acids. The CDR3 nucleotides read TGCGCCACGGGACTAGCGGGGGCCGGTAGAGATACGCAGTATTTT. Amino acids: CATGLAGAGRDTQYF.

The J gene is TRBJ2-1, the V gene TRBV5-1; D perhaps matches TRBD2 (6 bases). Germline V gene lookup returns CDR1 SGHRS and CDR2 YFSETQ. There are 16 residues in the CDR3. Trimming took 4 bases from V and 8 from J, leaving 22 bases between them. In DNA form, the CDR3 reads TGCGCCAGCAGCCATTATCCGGGGACTGATGGAGATGAGCAGTTCTTC. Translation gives CASSHYPGTDGDEQFF.

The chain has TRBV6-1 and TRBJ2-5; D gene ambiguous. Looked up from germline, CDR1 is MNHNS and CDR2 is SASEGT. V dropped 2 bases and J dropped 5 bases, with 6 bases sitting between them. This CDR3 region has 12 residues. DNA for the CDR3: TGTGCCAGCAGTGAACTACGGGAGACCCAGTACTTC. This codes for CASSELRETQYF.

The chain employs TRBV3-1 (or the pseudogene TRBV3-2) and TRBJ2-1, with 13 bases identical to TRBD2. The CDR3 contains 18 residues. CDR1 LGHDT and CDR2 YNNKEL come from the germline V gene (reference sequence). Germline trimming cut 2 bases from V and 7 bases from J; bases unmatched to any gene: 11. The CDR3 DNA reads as TGTGCCAGCAGCCAAAGTCCACTAGCGGGAGGGCCCCGGAATGAGCAGTTCTTC. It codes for CASSQSPLAGGPRNEQFF.

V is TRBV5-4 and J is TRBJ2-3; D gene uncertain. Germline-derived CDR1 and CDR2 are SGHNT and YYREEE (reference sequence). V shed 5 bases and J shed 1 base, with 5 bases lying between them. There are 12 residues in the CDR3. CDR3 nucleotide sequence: TGTGCCAGCAGTTCGGGCACAGATACGCAGTATTTT. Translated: CASSSGTDTQYF.

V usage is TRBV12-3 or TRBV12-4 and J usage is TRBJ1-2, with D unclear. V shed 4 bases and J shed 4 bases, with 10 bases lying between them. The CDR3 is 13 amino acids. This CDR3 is CASSSKSPYGYTF. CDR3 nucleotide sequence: TGTGCCAGCAGTTCGAAGAGTCCCTATGGCTACACCTTC.

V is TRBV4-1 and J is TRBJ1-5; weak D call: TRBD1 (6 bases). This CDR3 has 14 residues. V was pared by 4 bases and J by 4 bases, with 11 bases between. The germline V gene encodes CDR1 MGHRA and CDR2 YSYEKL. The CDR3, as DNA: TGCGCCAGCAGCCTGGAGACAGGTAATCAGCCCCAGCATTTT. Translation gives CASSLETGNQPQHF.

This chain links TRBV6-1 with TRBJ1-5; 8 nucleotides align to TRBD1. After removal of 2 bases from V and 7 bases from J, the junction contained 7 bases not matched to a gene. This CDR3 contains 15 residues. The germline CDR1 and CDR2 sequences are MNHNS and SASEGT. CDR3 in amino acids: CASSESGQGRQPQHF. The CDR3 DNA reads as TGTGCCAGCAGTGAATCCGGACAGGGAAGGCAGCCCCAGCATTTT.

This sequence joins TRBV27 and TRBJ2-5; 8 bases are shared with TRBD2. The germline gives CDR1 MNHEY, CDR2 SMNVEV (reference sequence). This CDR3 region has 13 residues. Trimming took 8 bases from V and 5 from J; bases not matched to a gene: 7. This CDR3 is CASRGLVYETQYF. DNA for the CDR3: TGTGCCAGCCGGGGACTAGTCTACGAGACCCAGTACTTC.

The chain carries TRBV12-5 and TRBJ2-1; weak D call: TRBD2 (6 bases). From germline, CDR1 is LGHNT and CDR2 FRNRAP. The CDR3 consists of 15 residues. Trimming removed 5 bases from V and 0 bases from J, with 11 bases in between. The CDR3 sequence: CASGEGLSSYNEQFF. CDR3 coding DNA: TGTGCTAGTGGTGAGGGACTTAGCTCCTACAATGAGCAGTTCTTC.

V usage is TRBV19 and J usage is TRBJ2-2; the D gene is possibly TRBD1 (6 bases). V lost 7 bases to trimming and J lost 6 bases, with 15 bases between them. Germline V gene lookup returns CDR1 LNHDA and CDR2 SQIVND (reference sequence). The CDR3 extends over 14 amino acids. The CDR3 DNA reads TGTGCCAGTACCTTCAGGGGTATGGCCGGGGAGCTGTTTTTT. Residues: CASTFRGMAGELFF. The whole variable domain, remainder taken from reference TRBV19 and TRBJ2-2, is DGGITQSPKYLFRKEGQNVTLSCEQNLNHDAMYWYRQDPGQGLRLIYYSQIVNDFQKGDIAEGYSVSREKKESFPLTVTSAQKNPTAFYLCASTFRGMAGELFFGEGSRLTVL.

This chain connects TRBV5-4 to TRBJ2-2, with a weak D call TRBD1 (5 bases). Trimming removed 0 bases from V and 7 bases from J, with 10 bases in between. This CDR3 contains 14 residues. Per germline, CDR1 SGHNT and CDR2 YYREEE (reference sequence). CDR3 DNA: TGTGCCAGCAGCTTGGATCAGGGTATCGGGGAGCTGTTTTTT. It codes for CASSLDQGIGELFF.

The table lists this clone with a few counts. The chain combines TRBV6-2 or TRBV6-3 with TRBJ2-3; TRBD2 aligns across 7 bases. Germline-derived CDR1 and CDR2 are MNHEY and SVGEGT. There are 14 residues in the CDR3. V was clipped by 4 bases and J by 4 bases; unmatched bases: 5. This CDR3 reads CASSSGGRADTQYF. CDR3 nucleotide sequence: TGTGCCAGCAGTTCCGGGGGGAGGGCAGATACGCAGTATTTT.

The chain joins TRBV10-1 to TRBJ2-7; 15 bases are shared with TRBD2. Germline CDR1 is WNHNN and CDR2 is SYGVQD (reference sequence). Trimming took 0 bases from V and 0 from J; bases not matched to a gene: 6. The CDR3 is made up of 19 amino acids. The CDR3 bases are TGCGCCAGCAGTGAGTCCGGGACTAGCGGGAGGACCCTCTCCTACGAGCAGTACGTC. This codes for CASSESGTSGRTLSYEQYV.

CDR3 sequence reads: CASSDSDSNQPQHF. The CDR3 DNA reads as TGCGCCAGCAGTGATTCAGATAGCAATCAGCCCCAGCATTTT. The rearrangement links TRBV10-2 to TRBJ1-5; D remains unclear. This CDR3 contains 14 residues. V was shortened by 3 bases and J by 0 bases, with 6 bases between the two germline ends. Germline CDR1 and CDR2: WSHSY and SAAADI.

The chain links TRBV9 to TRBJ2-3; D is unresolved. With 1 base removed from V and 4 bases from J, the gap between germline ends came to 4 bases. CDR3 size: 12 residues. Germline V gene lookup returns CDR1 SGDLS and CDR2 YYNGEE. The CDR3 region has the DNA TGTGCCAGCAGCGTATCCGCAGATACGCAGTATTTT. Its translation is CASSVSADTQYF.

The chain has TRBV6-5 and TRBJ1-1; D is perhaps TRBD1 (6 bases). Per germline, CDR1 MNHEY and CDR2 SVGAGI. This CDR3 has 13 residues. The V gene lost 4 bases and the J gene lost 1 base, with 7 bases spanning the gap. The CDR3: CASSLQGNTEAFF. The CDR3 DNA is TGTGCCAGCAGTTTACAGGGGAACACTGAAGCTTTCTTT.

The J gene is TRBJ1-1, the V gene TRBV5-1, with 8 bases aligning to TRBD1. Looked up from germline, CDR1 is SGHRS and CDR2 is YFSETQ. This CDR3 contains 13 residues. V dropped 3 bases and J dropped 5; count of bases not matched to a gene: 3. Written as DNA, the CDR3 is TGCGCCAGCAGCTACAGGGGGGGAACTGAAGCTTTCTTT. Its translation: CASSYRGGTEAFF. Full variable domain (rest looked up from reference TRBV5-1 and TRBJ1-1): KAGVTQTPRYLIKTRGQQVTLSCSPISGHRSVSWYQQTPGQGLQFLFEYFSETQRNKGNFPGRFSGRQFSNSRSEMNVSTLELGDSALYLCASSYRGGTEAFFGQGTRLTVV.

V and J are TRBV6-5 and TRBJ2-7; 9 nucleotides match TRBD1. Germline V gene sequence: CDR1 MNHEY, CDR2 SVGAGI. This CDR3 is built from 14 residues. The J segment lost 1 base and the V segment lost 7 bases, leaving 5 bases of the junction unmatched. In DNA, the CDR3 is TGTGCCAGCAAGATGACAGGGGGTTCCTACGAGCAGTACGTC. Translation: CASKMTGGSYEQYV.

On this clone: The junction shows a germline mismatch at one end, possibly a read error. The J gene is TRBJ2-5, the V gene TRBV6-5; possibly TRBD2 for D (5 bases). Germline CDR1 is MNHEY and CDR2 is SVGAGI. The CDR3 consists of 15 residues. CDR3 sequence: CASRKMRDRQATQYF. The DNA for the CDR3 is TGTGCCAGCAGAAAGATGAGGGATCGCCAAGCGACCCAGTACTTC.

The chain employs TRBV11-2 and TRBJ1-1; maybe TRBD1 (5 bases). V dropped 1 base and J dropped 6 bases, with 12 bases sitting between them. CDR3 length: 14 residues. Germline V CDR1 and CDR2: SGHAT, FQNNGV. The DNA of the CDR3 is TGTGCCAGCAGCTTAGCGGGGGGGGTGTCTGAAGCTTTCTTT. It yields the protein CASSLAGGVSEAFF. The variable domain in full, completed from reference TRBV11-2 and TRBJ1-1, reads EAGVAQSPRYKIIEKRQSVAFWCNPISGHATLYWYQQILGQGPKLLIQFQNNGVVDDSQLPKDRFSAERLKGVDSTLKIQPAKLEDSAVYLCASSLAGGVSEAFFGQGTRLTVV.

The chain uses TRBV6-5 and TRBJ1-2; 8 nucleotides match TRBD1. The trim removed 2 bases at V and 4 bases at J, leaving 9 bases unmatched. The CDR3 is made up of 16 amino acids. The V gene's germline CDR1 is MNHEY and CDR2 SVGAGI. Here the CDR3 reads CASSYGLSGTGYGYTF. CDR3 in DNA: TGTGCCAGCAGTTACGGATTATCCGGGACAGGCTATGGCTACACCTTC.

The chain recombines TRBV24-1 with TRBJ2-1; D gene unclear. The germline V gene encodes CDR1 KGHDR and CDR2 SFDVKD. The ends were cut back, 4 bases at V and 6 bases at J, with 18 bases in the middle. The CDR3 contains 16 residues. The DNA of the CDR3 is TGTGCCACCAGTGAACCGATTCACCCGGGTCCCAATGAGCAGTTCTTC. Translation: CATSEPIHPGPNEQFF.

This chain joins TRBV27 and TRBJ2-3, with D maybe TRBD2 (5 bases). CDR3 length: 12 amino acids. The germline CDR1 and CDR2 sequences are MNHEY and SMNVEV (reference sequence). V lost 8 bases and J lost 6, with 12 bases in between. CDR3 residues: CASGIERDTQYF. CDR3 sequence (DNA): TGTGCCAGCGGCATCGAGCGGGATACGCAGTATTTT.